The sequence of this TCR beta chain was determined in a study of blood T cells in healthy people across ages. Every sample gave at least 5.5 micrograms of total RNA when it was extracted. A sample-barcoded 5' primer and a J-beta primer mix were used in a second PCR of roughly 6 to 11 cycles. One entry per CDR3 protein, called by TCRdb with MiXCR from the 5' RACE reads. The top ten hold over 9% of the sample, which has roughly 1.7 million distinct CDR3 sequences, roughly a third seen once. This clonotype was detected a few times. A much larger clone is a single base away; this may be a read error. The J segment lost 4 bases and the V segment lost 6 bases, leaving 5 bases of the junction unmatched. This CDR3 contains 13 residues. The germline V gene encodes CDR1 ENHRY and CDR2 SYGVKD.

The TCR was taken from a woman in her twenties or thirties in good health. What was sequenced was blood. The chain recombines TRBV10-3 with TRBJ1-2; 7 nucleotides match TRBD1. The CDR3 nucleotides read TGTGCCATCAGGGAGGGGGCGGTCTATGGCTACACCTTC. It is translated as CAIREGAVYGYTF.